This is a list of T cell receptor beta chains from one sample in a study of shared clonotypes between healthy human individuals. Sequenced by immunoSEQ multiplex PCR; TCRdb stores in-frame clones only, minus some. The sample consists of roughly 590,000 clones, around 95% of them appearing once. The sequencing input was naive CD8+ T cells sorted from blood. The receptors originated from a woman aged 25 to 39 in good health. Each CDR3 is given with its conserved first and last residue. Each record gives: D gene, J gene, clone size, V gene, CDR3 DNA, CDR3 protein. A D gene is named only where the DNA matches it firmly. Clone size is shown for a subset of rows, as once, few, many or a class of expanded clone.

- | TRBJ2-1 | - | TRBV19 | TGTGCCAGTAGTATAGAAAATGAGCAGTTCTTC | CASSIENEQFF
- | TRBJ2-2 | - | TRBV27 | TGTGCCAGCACCGAATCCCCCTTCCTATCCGGGACACTGAACACCGGGGAGCTGTTTTTT | CASTESPFLSGTLNTGELFF
- | TRBJ2-1 | - | TRBV5-1 | TGCGCCAGCAGCTTTCGGGGAGACAATGAGCAGTTCTTC | CASSFRGDNEQFF
TRBD1 | TRBJ1-1 | - | TRBV5-1 | TGCGCCAGCAGCACCGGGACAGCCACGAACACTGAAGCTTTCTTT | CASSTGTATNTEAFF
- | TRBJ1-5 | - | TRBV28 | TGTGCCAGCAACAAAGGTCTTGGGCAGCCCCAGCATTTT | CASNKGLGQPQHF
TRBD1 | TRBJ1-2 | - | TRBV5-4 | TGTGCCAGCAGCTTGGGTCCGGGACAGGTTTATGGCTACACCTTC | CASSLGPGQVYGYTF
- | TRBJ1-1 | once | TRBV27 | TGTGCCAGCAGTTTATCGCGGGGGAACACTGAAGCTTTCTTT | CASSLSRGNTEAFF
- | TRBJ2-7 | - | TRBV29-1 | TGCAGCGCTGCGGACACCACCTACGAGCAGTACTTC | CSAADTTYEQYF
TRBD2 | TRBJ2-2 | - | TRBV5-7 | TGTGCCAGCAGCTCCGGGACTAGCGAGGCGGACGGGGAGCTGTTTTTT | CASSSGTSEADGELFF
TRBD2 | TRBJ2-7 | - | TRBV18 | TGTGCCAGCTCACCACCGGGGAGGACTAGCGCCGAGCAGTACTTC | CASSPPGRTSAEQYF
- | TRBJ2-2 | - | TRBV27 | TGTGCCAGCAGTTTATCCCGACGGACGAACACCGGGGAGCTGTTTTTT | CASSLSRRTNTGELFF
TRBD1 | TRBJ2-1 | - | TRBV5-5 | TGTGCCAGCAGCCTGACAGGGACCCTTTGGAATGAGCAGTTCTTC | CASSLTGTLWNEQFF
- | TRBJ2-5 | - | TRBV7-9 | TGTGCCAGCAGCTACCTCTTCGAGGGTAGACAAGAGACCCAGTACTTC | CASSYLFEGRQETQYF
- | TRBJ2-1 | - | TRBV11-2 | TGTGCCAGCAGCTTAGCCGGAAACCAGTACAATGAGCAGTTCTTC | CASSLAGNQYNEQFF
- | TRBJ2-7 | once | TRBV13 | TGTGCCAGCAGACGAGGAGGGTACGAAAAGCAGTACTTC | CASRRGGYEKQYF
TRBD1 | TRBJ1-2 | - | TRBV30 | TGTGCCTGGAGTGCAGGGACAGCGGATGGCTACACCTTC | CAWSAGTADGYTF
- | TRBJ2-1 | - | TRBV29-1 | TGCAATGGCCTGAAGGGAGGCATTTCGTTTCTCCTACAATTCAATGAGCAGTTCTTC | CNGLKGGISFLLQFNEQFF
- | TRBJ2-7 | - | TRBV19 | TGTGCCAGTAGTATGTTACAGAGCGAGCAGTACTTC | CASSMLQSEQYF
TRBD1 | TRBJ1-1 | - | TRBV25-1 | TGTGCCAGCAGTGTCCGACAGGGGATGAACACTGAAGCTTTCTTT | CASSVRQGMNTEAFF
- | TRBJ2-7 | - | TRBV28 | TGTGCCAGCAGTTTTGCAGGGGGGGCCTACGAGCAGTACTTC | CASSFAGGAYEQYF
- | TRBJ2-5 | - | TRBV20-1 | TGCAGTGCCCTTCGTGAGACCCAGTACTTC | CSALRETQYF
TRBD2 | TRBJ2-2 | - | TRBV7-9 | TGTGCCAGCAGCTTCAAAGCGGGATTCTACACCGGGGAGCTGTTTTTT | CASSFKAGFYTGELFF
- | TRBJ1-1 | - | TRBV21-1 | TGTGCCAGCACGGGAGGGGTGAACACTGAAGCTTTCTTT | CASTGGVNTEAFF
- | TRBJ2-2 | - | TRBV27 | TGTGCCAGCAGTTTATTCCTGTCTAACACCGGGGAGCTGTTTTTT | CASSLFLSNTGELFF
- | TRBJ2-3 | - | TRBV28 | TGTGCCAGCACCTCAGGCCTGGCAGATACGCAGTATTTT | CASTSGLADTQYF
- | TRBJ1-5 | - | TRBV28 | TGTGCCAGCAGTCCCGACTTTGAGGGGCCGGAGCCCCAGCATTTT | CASSPDFEGPEPQHF
TRBD2 | TRBJ2-1 | once | TRBV28 | TGTGCCAGCAGCCCAACAGGGACTAGCGGGAGAAGGAATGAGCAGTTCTTC | CASSPTGTSGRRNEQFF
- | TRBJ1-5 | - | TRBV5-8 | TGTGCCAGCAGCCCGGCGGGGGTGCCCCAGCATTTT | CASSPAGVPQHF
- | TRBJ1-1 | many | TRBV5-8 | TGTGCCAGCAGCCCAACCAGCAGGACGGGTTACACTGAAGCTTTCTTT | CASSPTSRTGYTEAFF
TRBD2 | TRBJ2-7 | - | TRBV5-6 | TGTGCCAGCACCCGGGGGGGCCTAAGCTCCTACGAGCAGTACTTC | CASTRGGLSSYEQYF
TRBD1 | TRBJ1-5 | - | TRBV19 | TGTGCCAGTAGTGGCTGGACAGGGAATAGCAATCAGCCCCAGCATTTT | CASSGWTGNSNQPQHF
- | TRBJ2-7 | - | TRBV25-1 | TGTGCCAGCAGTGAGGGGGGGGACAGGTGGAACGAGCAGTACTTC | CASSEGGDRWNEQYF
TRBD1 | TRBJ2-7 | once | TRBV4-1 | TGCGCCAGCAGCCACACACTTAACAGGGGAAACGAGCAGTACTTC | CASSHTLNRGNEQYF
- | TRBJ1-1 | once | TRBV9 | TGTGCCAGCAGCGGCGGGGGGAAGGAAGCTTTCTTT | CASSGGGKEAFF
- | TRBJ1-1 | - | TRBV5-1 | TGCGCCAGCAGCTTGGTTATCCCACAGGGGAACACTGAAGCTTTCTTT | CASSLVIPQGNTEAFF
- | TRBJ1-5 | few | TRBV19 | TGTGCCAGTAGTATTACGGGATATAGCAATCAGCCCCAGCATTTT | CASSITGYSNQPQHF
- | TRBJ1-1 | - | TRBV9 | TGTGCCAGCAGCCCCGGGACGGAAGCTTTCTTT | CASSPGTEAFF
TRBD1 | TRBJ2-1 | - | TRBV25-1 | TGTGCCAGCACACAGGGGGTTGAGCAGTTCTTC | CASTQGVEQFF
TRBD2 | TRBJ2-1 | - | TRBV4-1 | TGCGCCAGCAGCCAAGTGAGAGCGGGAGTGCCGTACAATGAGCAGTTCTTC | CASSQVRAGVPYNEQFF
TRBD2 | TRBJ2-2 | - | TRBV14 | TGTGCCAGCAGCCAAGATAAGCCGCGGACTAGCGGGATCGGGACCGGGGAGCTGTTTTTT | CASSQDKPRTSGIGTGELFF
- | TRBJ2-3 | - | TRBV7-9 | TGTGCCAGCAGCTTTTCACGGAGGGGCCCAGATACGCAGTATTTT | CASSFSRRGPDTQYF
- | TRBJ2-1 | - | TRBV28 | TGTGCCAGCAGTTTAGTCCGTGAGCAGTTCTTC | CASSLVREQFF
TRBD1 | TRBJ2-3 | - | TRBV7-8 | TGTGCCAGCAGCTTAGTACATGGGACAGCGGATACGCAGTATTTT | CASSLVHGTADTQYF
- | TRBJ1-1 | few | TRBV19 | TGTGCCAGTGGATCGGGATTGGACACTGAAGCTTTCTTT | CASGSGLDTEAFF
- | TRBJ2-5 | - | TRBV6-9 | TGTGCCAGCAGTTACCGACTTATAAGCCAAGAGACCCAGTACTTC | CASSYRLISQETQYF
- | TRBJ2-7 | - | TRBV30 | TGTGCCTGGAGTGTACAGACTCCGGAGCAGTACTTC | CAWSVQTPEQYF
- | TRBJ2-7 | - | TRBV5-1 | TGCGCCAGCAGCTCAAACTACGAGCAGTACTTC | CASSSNYEQYF
TRBD1 | TRBJ2-1 | once | TRBV5-6 | TGTGCCAGCAGCGCTCGGGACAGGGGGAGCAATGAGCAGTTCTTC | CASSARDRGSNEQFF
- | TRBJ1-5 | - | TRBV5-8 | TGTGCCAGCAGCCTAGGAGGCCCCCATCAGCCCCAGCATTTT | CASSLGGPHQPQHF
TRBD1 | TRBJ2-4 | - | TRBV2 | TGTGCTCAGCCGGTTTGTCGTGACAGGGGGCTCCCCAGTCCTCTAGCCAAAAACATTCAGTACTTC | CAQPVCRDRGLPSPLAKNIQYF
TRBD2 | TRBJ2-1 | - | TRBV5-6 | TGTGCCAGCAGCTTCGGGACTAGCGACTACAATGAGCAGTTCTTC | CASSFGTSDYNEQFF
- | TRBJ2-7 | - | TRBV6-6 | TGTGCCAGCAGTTACTCGGCCAGCTCCTACGAGCAGTACTTC | CASSYSASSYEQYF
- | TRBJ2-7 | - | TRBV9 | TGTGCCAGCAGCGCAGGTCCCACAGGGATCGACTACGAGCAGTACTTC | CASSAGPTGIDYEQYF
- | TRBJ1-2 | - | TRBV7-2 | TGTGCCAGCAGCACAGGGTGGGGCGGCTCCGGCTACACCTTC | CASSTGWGGSGYTF
- | TRBJ2-7 | - | TRBV6-5 | TGTGCCAGCAGCCACCCCAGATTCTCCTACGAGCAGTACTTC | CASSHPRFSYEQYF
- | TRBJ2-7 | - | TRBV29-1 | TGCAGCGTTGAGATGAGGGGGTACTACGAGCAGTACTTC | CSVEMRGYYEQYF
- | TRBJ1-2 | - | TRBV25-1 | TGTGCCAGCAGTGCCATACTGGGGGGGCTGGATGGCTACACCTTC | CASSAILGGLDGYTF